This T cell receptor beta chain was captured in a study of blood T cell repertoires in COVID-19. Background on the study: Samples representing acute and convalescent COVID-19 were sourced from the United States, Italy and Spain. Sources were T cells, B-cell-depleted T cells, or PBMCs; the material itself was cDNA or gDNA.

CDR3 length: 15 residues. Unmatched junction bases numbered 6, after V lost 5 bases and J lost 6 bases. CDR1 is LNHDA and CDR2 is SQIVND in the germline V gene (reference sequence). Authors' analysis steps: The assay estimated nucleated cells by amplifying reference gene primers. Profiled with immunoSEQ multiplex PCR; TCRdb holds only in-frame clones, not every one. The V and J calls and clone size come from that table; D and trimming were worked out from the DNA. This sample has 350,000 to 400,000 clones, with 85% to 90% found just once. The source is a young man with active or convalescent COVID-19. The chain joins TRBV19 to TRBJ1-6, with TRBD1 matching 8 bases. The sample comprised peripheral blood. The chain's CDR3 is CASSAEQGVNSPLHF. The CDR3 DNA reads as TGTGCCAGTAGTGCGGAACAGGGGGTTAATTCACCCCTCCACTTT.